A selection of T cell receptor beta chains follows, all from one sample in a study of blood T cells in healthy people across ages. One entry per CDR3 protein, called by TCRdb with MiXCR from the 5' RACE reads. The table shows roughly 1.9 million distinct CDR3 sequences, with roughly 43% occurring only once. The sequenced material came from blood. The receptors shown here come from a human donor in good health. Each CDR3 is given without its conserved first and last residue.

j_call | v_call | cdr3_aa
TRBJ2-1 | TRBV15 | ATSSPKRTYNEQF
TRBJ2-1 | TRBV6-2/TRBV6-3 | ASTLQWGEQF
TRBJ2-5 | TRBV7-6 | ASSSNPGQGLGETQY
TRBJ2-1 | TRBV3-1 | ASSQFSSGLANAKF
TRBJ2-5 | TRBV5-5 | ASSLLWQETQY
TRBJ2-5 | TRBV11-1 | ASSLPQGRRGEQY
TRBJ2-7 | TRBV7-9 | ASSYGTPNSYEQY
- | TRBV12-3/TRBV12-4 | ASSRTLFNEQY
TRBJ2-1 | TRBV12-3/TRBV12-4 | ASSPRGGRSNEQF
TRBJ2-7 | TRBV15 | ATSRDDYPYEQY
TRBJ2-7 | TRBV7-6 | ASSLGLAGASQGEQY
TRBJ2-7 | TRBV12-3/TRBV12-4 | ASSTSRDEQY
TRBJ1-1 | TRBV25-1 | ASSESGFTEAF
TRBJ2-3 | TRBV9 | ASSAKGSLTDTQY
TRBJ1-5 | TRBV20-1 | SARDGTRGNQPQH
TRBJ2-5 | TRBV5-1 | ASSAGLAGTLDTQY
TRBJ2-3 | TRBV6-6 | ASSWGSGGTDTQY
TRBJ1-3 | TRBV9 | ASTHRDSGNTIY
TRBJ2-2 | TRBV7-9 | ASSLVVPGELF
TRBJ1-2 | TRBV3-1 | ASSRTPGFPGYGYT
TRBJ2-1 | TRBV28 | ASETVSTFDNEQF
TRBJ2-5 | TRBV4-3 | ASSQDGQGVEQY
TRBJ2-1 | TRBV4-2 | ASSPSLLPSYNEQF
TRBJ2-7 | TRBV3-1 | ASSSRPGISYEQY
TRBJ1-5 | TRBV6-2/TRBV6-3 | ASSILGATHQPQH
TRBJ2-3 | TRBV20-1 | SARDLAGGHTDTQY
TRBJ1-2 | TRBV4-1 | ASSQEWSGGEEGYT
TRBJ1-2 | TRBV4-1 | ASSQEAGNGYT
TRBJ1-1 | TRBV27 | ASSLAWGQETEAF
TRBJ1-4 | TRBV28 | ASSNNEKLF
TRBJ1-4 | TRBV6-5 | ASSYSRRNEKLF
TRBJ2-1 | TRBV27 | ASSHQGKWGVNYNEQF
TRBJ1-2 | TRBV27 | AGSLYPYGYGYT
TRBJ1-1 | TRBV28 | ASSTPGDIVEAF
TRBJ2-3 | TRBV5-5 | ASSLLTSSTDTQY
TRBJ2-3 | TRBV7-2 | ASSMDGNNEKLY
TRBJ2-7 | TRBV7-9 | ASSPQPGAYEQY
TRBJ1-5 | TRBV20-1 | SALTFEGTGRDQPQH
TRBJ2-3 | TRBV12-3/TRBV12-4 | ASSLENRGTDTQY
TRBJ2-6 | TRBV11-1 | ASSDRVGANVLT
TRBJ2-1 | TRBV29-1 | SVEVPGTRTQF
TRBJ2-7 | TRBV7-2 | ASSQTGITSYEQY
TRBJ1-2 | TRBV12-3/TRBV12-4 | ASSFYSPRCYT
TRBJ1-2 | TRBV5-6 | ASSPTGVGRGSGYGYT
TRBJ2-5 | TRBV12-3/TRBV12-4 | AGSTLDRGRETQY